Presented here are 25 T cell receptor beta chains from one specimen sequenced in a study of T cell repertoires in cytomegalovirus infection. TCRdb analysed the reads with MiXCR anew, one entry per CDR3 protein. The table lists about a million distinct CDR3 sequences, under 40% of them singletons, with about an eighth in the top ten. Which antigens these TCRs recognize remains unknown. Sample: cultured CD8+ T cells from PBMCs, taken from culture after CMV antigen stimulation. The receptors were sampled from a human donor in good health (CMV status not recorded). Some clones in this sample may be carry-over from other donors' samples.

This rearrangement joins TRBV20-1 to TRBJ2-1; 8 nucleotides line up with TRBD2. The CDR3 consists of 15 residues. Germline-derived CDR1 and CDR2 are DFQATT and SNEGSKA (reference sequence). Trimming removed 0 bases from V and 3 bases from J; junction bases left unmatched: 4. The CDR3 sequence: CSARDAGGFYNEQFF. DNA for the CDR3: TGCAGTGCTAGAGATGCGGGGGGTTTCTACAATGAGCAGTTCTTC.

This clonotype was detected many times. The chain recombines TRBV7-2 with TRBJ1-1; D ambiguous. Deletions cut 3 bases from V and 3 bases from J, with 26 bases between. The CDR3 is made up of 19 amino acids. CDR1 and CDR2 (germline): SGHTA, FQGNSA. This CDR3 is CASSFNPGRYSLPDTEAFF. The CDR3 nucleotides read TGTGCCAGCAGCTTCAACCCAGGACGGTATTCTCTTCCCGACACTGAAGCTTTCTTT.

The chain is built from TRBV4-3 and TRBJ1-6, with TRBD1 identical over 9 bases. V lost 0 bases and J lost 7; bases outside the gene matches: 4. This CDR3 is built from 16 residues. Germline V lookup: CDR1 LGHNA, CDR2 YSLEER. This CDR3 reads CASSQDNGQGNSPLHF. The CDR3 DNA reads TGCGCCAGCAGCCAAGACAACGGACAGGGGAATTCACCCCTCCACTTT.

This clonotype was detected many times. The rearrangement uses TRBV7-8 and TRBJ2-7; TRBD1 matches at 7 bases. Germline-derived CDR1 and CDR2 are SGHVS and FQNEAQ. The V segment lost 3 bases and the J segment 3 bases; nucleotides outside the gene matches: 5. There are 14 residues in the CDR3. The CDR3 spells CASSFSAGGYEQYV. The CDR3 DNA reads TGTGCCAGCAGCTTCTCGGCAGGGGGCTACGAGCAGTACGTC.

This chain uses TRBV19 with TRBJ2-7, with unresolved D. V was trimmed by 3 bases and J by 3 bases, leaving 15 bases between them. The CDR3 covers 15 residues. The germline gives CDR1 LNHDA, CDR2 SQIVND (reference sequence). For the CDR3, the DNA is TGTGCCAGTAGTATGGGTACTCGCGAAGTCTACGAGCAGTACTTC. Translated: CASSMGTREVYEQYF.

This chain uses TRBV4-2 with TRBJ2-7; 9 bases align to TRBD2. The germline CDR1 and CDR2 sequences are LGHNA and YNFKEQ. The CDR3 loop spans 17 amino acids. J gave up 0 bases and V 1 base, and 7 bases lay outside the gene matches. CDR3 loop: CASSQGASGVSSYEQYF. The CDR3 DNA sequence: TGTGCCAGCAGCCAAGGGGCTAGCGGGGTTAGCTCCTACGAGCAGTACTTC.

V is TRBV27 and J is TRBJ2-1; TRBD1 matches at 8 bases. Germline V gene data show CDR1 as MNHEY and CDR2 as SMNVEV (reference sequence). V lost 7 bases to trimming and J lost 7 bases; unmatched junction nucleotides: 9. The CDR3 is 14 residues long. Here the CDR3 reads CASTQGAWGNEQFF. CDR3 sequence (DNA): TGTGCCAGCACCCAGGGGGCATGGGGGAATGAGCAGTTCTTC.

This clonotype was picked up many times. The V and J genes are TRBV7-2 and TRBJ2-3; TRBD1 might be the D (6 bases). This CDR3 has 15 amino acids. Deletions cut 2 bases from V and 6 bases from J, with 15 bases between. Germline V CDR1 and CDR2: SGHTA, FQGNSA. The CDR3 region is CASSLLGGSLDTQYF. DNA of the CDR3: TGTGCCAGCAGCTTACTTGGGGGCTCGCTGGATACGCAGTATTTT. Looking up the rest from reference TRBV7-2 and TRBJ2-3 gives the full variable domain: GAGVSQSPSNKVTEKGKDVELRCDPISGHTALYWYRQSLGQGLEFLIYFQGNSAPDKSGLPSDRFSAERTGGSVSTLTIQRTQQEDSAVYLCASSLLGGSLDTQYFGPGTRLTVL.

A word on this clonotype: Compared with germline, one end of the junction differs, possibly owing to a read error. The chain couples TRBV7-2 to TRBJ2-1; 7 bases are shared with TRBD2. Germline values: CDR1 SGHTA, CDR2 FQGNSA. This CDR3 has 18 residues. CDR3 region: CASSPPGGWGGSYNELFF. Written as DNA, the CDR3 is TGTGCCAGCAGCCCCCCGGGGGGATGGGGTGGCTCCTACAATGAGCTGTTCTTT.

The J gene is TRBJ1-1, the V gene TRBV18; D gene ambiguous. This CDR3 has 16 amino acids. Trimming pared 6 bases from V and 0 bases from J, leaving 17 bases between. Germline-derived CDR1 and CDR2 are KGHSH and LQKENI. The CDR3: CASSPMGLRVNTEAFF. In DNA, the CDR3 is TGTGCCAGCTCCCCAATGGGGTTACGGGTGAACACTGAAGCTTTCTTT. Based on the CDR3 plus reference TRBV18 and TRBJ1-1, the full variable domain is NAGVMQNPRHLVRRRGQEARLRCSPMKGHSHVYWYRQLPEEGLKFMVYLQKENIIDESGMPKERFSAEFPKEGPSILRIQQVVRGDSAAYFCASSPMGLRVNTEAFFGQGTRLTVV.

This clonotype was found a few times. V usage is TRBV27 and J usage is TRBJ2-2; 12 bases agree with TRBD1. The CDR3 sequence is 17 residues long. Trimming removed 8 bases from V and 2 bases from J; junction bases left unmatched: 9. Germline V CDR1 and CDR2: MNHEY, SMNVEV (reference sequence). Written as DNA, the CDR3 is TGTGCCAGCTTACCAGGGACAGGGGGCTCCAACACCGGGGAGCTGTTTTTT. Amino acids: CASLPGTGGSNTGELFF.

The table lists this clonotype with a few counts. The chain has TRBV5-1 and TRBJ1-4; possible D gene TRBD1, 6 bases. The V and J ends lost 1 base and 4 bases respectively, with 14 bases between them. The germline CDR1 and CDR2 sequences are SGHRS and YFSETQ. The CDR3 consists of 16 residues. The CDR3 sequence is CASSLSPGADNEKLFF. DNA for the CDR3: TGCGCCAGCAGCTTGTCTCCAGGGGCTGATAATGAAAAACTGTTTTTT.

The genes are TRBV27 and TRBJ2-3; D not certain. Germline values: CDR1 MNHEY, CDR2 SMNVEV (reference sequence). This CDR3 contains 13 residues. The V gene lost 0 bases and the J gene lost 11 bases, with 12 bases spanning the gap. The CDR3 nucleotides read TGTGCCAGCAGTTTATCGAACGGGTATGGGCAGTATTTT. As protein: CASSLSNGYGQYF.

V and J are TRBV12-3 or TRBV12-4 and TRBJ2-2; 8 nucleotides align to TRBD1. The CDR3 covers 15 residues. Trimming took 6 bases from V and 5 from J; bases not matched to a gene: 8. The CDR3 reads CASSDIYRGTGELFF. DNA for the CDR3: TGTGCCAGCAGCGATATTTACAGGGGGACCGGGGAGCTGTTTTTT.

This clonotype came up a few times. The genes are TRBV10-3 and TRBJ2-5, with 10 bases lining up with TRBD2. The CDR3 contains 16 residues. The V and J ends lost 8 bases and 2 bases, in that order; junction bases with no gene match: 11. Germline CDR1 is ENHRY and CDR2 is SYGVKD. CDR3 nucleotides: TGTGCCATCGGTTATACTAGCGGGGAGAGACAAGAGACCCAGTACTTC. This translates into CAIGYTSGERQETQYF.

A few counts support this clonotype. DNA of the CDR3: TGTGCCAGCAGTTTATCGTGGGGCGACCTAAACAATGAGCAGTTCTTC. Protein sequence: CASSLSWGDLNNEQFF. The chain is built from TRBV27 and TRBJ2-1; D possibly corresponds to TRBD1 (5 bases). The V and J ends lost 0 bases and 5 bases respectively, with 14 bases between them. CDR3 length equals 16 residues. The germline gives CDR1 MNHEY, CDR2 SMNVEV (reference sequence).

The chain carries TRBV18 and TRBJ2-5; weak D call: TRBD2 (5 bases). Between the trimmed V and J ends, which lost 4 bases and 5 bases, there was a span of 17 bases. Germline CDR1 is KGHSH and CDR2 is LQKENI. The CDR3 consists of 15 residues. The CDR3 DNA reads TGTGCCAGCTCACTACTAGTCGGAGGTCAGGAGACCCAGTACTTC. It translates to CASSLLVGGQETQYF.

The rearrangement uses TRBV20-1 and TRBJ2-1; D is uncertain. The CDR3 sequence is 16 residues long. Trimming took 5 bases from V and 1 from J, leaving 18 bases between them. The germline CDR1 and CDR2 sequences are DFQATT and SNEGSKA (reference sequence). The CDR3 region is CSAPHPVFASYNEQFF. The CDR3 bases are TGCAGTGCTCCTCATCCGGTTTTCGCTTCCTACAATGAGCAGTTCTTC.

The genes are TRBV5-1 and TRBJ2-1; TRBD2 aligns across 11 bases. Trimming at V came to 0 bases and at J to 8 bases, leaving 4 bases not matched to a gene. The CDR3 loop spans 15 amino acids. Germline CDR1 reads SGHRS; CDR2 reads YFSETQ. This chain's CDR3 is CASSLGLAGPDEQFF. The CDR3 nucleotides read TGCGCCAGCAGCTTGGGACTAGCGGGGCCCGATGAGCAGTTCTTC.

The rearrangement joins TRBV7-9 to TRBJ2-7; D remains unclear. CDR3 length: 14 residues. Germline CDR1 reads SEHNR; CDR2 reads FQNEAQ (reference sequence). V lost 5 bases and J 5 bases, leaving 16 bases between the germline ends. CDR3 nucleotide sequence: TGTGCCAGCAGCATTTCCACCGGTCTCCACGAGCAGTACTTC. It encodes CASSISTGLHEQYF.

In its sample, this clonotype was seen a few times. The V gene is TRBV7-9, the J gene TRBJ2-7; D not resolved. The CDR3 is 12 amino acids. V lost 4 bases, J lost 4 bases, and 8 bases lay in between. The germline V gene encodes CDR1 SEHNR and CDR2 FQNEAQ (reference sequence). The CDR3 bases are TGTGCCAGCAGCTCATCGGAGTACGAGCAGTACTTC. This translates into CASSSSEYEQYF.

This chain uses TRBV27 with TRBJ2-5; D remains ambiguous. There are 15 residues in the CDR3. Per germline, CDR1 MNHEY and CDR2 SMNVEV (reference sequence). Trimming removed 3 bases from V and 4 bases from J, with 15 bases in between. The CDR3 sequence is CASSLAGRVRETQYF. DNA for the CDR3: TGTGCCAGCAGTTTGGCCGGACGGGTACGAGAGACCCAGTACTTC.

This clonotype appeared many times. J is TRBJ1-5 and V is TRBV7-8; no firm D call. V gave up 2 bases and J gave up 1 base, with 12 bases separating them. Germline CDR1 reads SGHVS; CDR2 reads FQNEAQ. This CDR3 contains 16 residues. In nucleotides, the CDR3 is TGTGCCAGCAGCTTATATGGGCAGAAAAGCAATCAGCCCCAGCATTTT. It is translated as CASSLYGQKSNQPQHF.

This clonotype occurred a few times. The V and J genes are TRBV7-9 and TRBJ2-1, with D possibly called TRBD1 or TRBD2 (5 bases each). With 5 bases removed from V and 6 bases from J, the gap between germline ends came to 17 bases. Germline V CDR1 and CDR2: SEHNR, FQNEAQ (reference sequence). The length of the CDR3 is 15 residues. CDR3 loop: CASSPPAVGTNEQFF. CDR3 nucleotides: TGTGCCAGCAGCCCCCCGGCTGTAGGGACCAATGAGCAGTTCTTC. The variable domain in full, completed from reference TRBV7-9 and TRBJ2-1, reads DTGVSQNPRHKITKRGQNVTFRCDPISEHNRLYWYRQTLGQGPEFLTYFQNEAQLEKSRLLSDRFSAERPKGSFSTLEIQRTEQGDSAMYLCASSPPAVGTNEQFFGPGTRLTVL.

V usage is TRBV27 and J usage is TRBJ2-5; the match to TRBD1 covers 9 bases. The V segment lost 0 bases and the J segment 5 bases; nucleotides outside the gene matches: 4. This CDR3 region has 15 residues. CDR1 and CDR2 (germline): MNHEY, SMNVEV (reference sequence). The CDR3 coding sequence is TGTGCCAGCAGTTTATCCGGGACAGGGCTGGAGACCCAGTACTTC. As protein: CASSLSGTGLETQYF.